This entry is about one T cell receptor beta chain. Its antigen is as yet unknown. These data originate in a study of shared clonotypes between healthy human individuals. About the study: Serving as donors were two women and a few men, whose ages spanned 18 to 49.

Trimming cost V 4 bases and J 2 bases, with 12 bases left between them. Germline lookup yields CDR1 SGHVS and CDR2 FQNEAQ. CDR3 length: 14 amino acids. Study conclusions and caveats: Non-shared clonotypes were found to have lower generation probabilities than the clonotypes that were shared by all four of the sorted-subset donors.

CD8 cells regarded as naive lacked CD45RO, were positively chosen for CCR7, and omitted terminally differentiated effector memory CD45RA+ cells. Adult donors, all healthy and HIV-negative, had no recent acute infections or vaccinations. TCRdb keeps only in-frame clones here, not all; method: immunoSEQ multiplex PCR. The sample shows about 700,000 clones, roughly nine tenths of them seen only once. Sequenced sample: naive CD8+ T cells sorted from blood. This sequence joins TRBV7-8 and TRBJ2-7; D might be TRBD2 (5 bases). This TCR came from a man aged 30 to 39 in good health. The DNA for the CDR3 is TGTGCCAGCAGCTCTTTGGGCGGGCCCTACGAGCAGTACTTC. Encoded protein: CASSSLGGPYEQYF.